A selection of T cell receptor beta chains follows, all from one sample in a study of blood T cell repertoires in COVID-19. TCRdb keeps only in-frame clones here, not all; method: immunoSEQ multiplex PCR. The table records about 400,000 clones, roughly 87% of them present only once. The sequenced sample consisted of PBMCs or T cells enriched from blood (not recorded which). The receptor set was obtained from a woman younger than 45 who had recovered from COVID-19. CDR3s include the opening cysteine and the closing phenylalanine or tryptophan. The D gene is left open where the match is weak. Rows may omit the clone size; those that give it use once, few, many or a size class.

cdr3_aa,cdr3_nt,clone_size,v_call,d_call,j_call
CASSPGQGTEAFF,TGTGCCAGCAGTCCCGGACAGGGAACTGAAGCTTTCTTT,.,TRBV12-3/TRBV12-4,TRBD1,TRBJ1-1
CASSLALGQGRAFF,TGTGCCAGCAGCTTAGCGCTGGGACAGGGACGTGCTTTCTTT,.,TRBV7-9,TRBD1,TRBJ1-1
CASSLRGYEQYF,TGTGCCAGCAGTTTGAGGGGGTACGAGCAGTACTTC,.,TRBV28,.,TRBJ2-7
CASSRQGTGELFF,TGTGCCAGCAGCCGACAGGGTACCGGGGAGCTGTTTTTT,.,TRBV7-9,TRBD1,TRBJ2-2
CASGFLAPETQYF,TGTGCTAGTGGTTTCCTAGCTCCGGAGACCCAGTACTTC,.,TRBV12-5,.,TRBJ2-5
CAWRDLGGEWYGYTF,TGTGCCTGGAGGGACCTCGGGGGAGAATGGTATGGCTACACCTTC,.,TRBV30,.,TRBJ1-2
CAINPGRGSSYEQYF,TGTGCCATCAACCCCGGGCGGGGGAGCTCCTACGAGCAGTACTTC,.,TRBV10-3,TRBD2,TRBJ2-7
CASRSVRGSEAFF,TGTGCCAGCAGATCGGTACGGGGGTCGGAAGCTTTCTTT,few,TRBV5-6,.,TRBJ1-1
CASSIGWGNTEAFF,TGTGCCAGTAGTATTGGGTGGGGCAATACTGAAGCTTTCTTT,.,TRBV19,.,TRBJ1-1
CASSSWRTGGGGRGYTF,TGTGCCAGCAGTTCCTGGAGAACAGGGGGCGGAGGACGGGGCTACACCTTC,.,TRBV28,TRBD1,TRBJ1-2
CASSQGPYEQYF,TGTGCCAGCAGCCAGGGTCCTTACGAGCAGTACTTC,.,TRBV11-3,.,TRBJ2-7
CASSSEGGRGELFF,TGTGCCAGCAGCTCTGAGGGAGGTCGCGGGGAGCTGTTTTTT,.,TRBV7-2,.,TRBJ2-2
CASSSGPPGDPNSYEQYF,TGTGCCAGCAGTTCCGGTCCCCCGGGGGACCCGAACTCCTACGAGCAGTACTTC,.,TRBV27,.,TRBJ2-7
CASSIGQGGTEAFF,TGTGCCAGTAGTATAGGGCAAGGGGGAACTGAAGCTTTCTTT,.,TRBV19,.,TRBJ1-1
CSVGNGNYGYTF,TGCAGCGTTGGGAACGGGAACTATGGCTACACCTTC,few,TRBV29-1,.,TRBJ1-2
CASSPPVLETQYF,TGTGCCAGCTCACCACCGGTACTTGAGACCCAGTACTTC,.,TRBV18,.,TRBJ2-5
CASSVSGSTEAFF,TGTGCCAGCAGCGTTTCAGGGTCGACTGAAGCTTTCTTT,few,TRBV9,.,TRBJ1-1
CASSPGGSAGTEAFF,TGTGCCAGCAGCCCGGGCGGGTCTGCGGGCACTGAAGCTTTCTTT,.,TRBV7-9,.,TRBJ1-1
CASSQDSRFTDTQYF,TGCGCCAGCAGCCAAGATAGTCGGTTCACAGATACGCAGTATTTT,.,TRBV4-1,.,TRBJ2-3
CASSWTALSGANVLTF,TGCGCCAGCAGCTGGACAGCCTTATCTGGGGCCAACGTCCTGACTTTC,few,TRBV5-1,.,TRBJ2-6
CSVQRQGAYEQYF,TGCAGCGTCCAAAGACAGGGGGCCTACGAGCAGTACTTC,.,TRBV29-1,TRBD1,TRBJ2-7
CASKPGGTQSYEQYF,TGCGCCAGCAAACCGGGGGGGACACAGTCCTACGAGCAGTACTTC,.,TRBV5-1,TRBD2,TRBJ2-7
CASSFRAYNEQFF,TGCGCCAGCAGCTTCAGGGCCTACAATGAGCAGTTCTTC,.,TRBV5-1,.,TRBJ2-1
CASSAASGRASSYEQYF,TGTGCCAGTAGCGCCGCTAGCGGGAGGGCCTCATCATACGAGCAGTACTTC,.,TRBV19,TRBD2,TRBJ2-7
CASSSTIGSYNEQFF,TGTGCCAGTAGTAGCACGATAGGGAGCTACAATGAGCAGTTCTTC,.,TRBV19,.,TRBJ2-1
CASSFRGLTEKLFF,TGTGCCAGCAGTTTCCGGGGGTTGACTGAAAAACTGTTTTTT,few,TRBV27,.,TRBJ1-4
CASSSLAGGFYNEQFF,TGTGCCAGCAGCTCCTTAGCGGGAGGGTTCTACAATGAGCAGTTCTTC,.,TRBV5-6,TRBD2,TRBJ2-1